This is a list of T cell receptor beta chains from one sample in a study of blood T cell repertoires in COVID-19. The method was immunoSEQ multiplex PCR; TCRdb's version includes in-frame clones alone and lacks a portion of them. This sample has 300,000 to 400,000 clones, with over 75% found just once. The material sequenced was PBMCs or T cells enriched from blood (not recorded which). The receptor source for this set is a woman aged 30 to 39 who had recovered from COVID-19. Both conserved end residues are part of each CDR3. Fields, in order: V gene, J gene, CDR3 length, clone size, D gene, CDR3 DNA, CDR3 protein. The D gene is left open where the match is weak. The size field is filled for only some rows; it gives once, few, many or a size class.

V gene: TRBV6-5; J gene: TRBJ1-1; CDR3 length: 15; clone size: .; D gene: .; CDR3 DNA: TGTGCCAGCAATCCACCCCCAGGGCTGAACACTGAAGCTTTCTTT; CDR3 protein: CASNPPPGLNTEAFF
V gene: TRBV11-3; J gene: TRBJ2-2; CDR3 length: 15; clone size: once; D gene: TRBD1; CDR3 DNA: TGTGCCAGCAGCTTAGGACAGGGGGCGGCCGGGGAGCTGTTTTTT; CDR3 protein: CASSLGQGAAGELFF
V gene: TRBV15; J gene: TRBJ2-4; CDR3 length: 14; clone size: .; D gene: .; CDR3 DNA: TGTGCCACCAGCAGAGATGCGAATCCAAACATTCAGTACTTC; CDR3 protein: CATSRDANPNIQYF
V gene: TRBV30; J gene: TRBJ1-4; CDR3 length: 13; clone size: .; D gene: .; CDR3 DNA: TGTGCCTGGAGTACGGGGGAGTGGGAAAAACTGTTTTTT; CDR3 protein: CAWSTGEWEKLFF
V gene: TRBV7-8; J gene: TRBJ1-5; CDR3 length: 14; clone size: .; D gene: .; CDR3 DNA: TGTGCCAGCAGCTTAGTGCAGGGTGAGGAGCCCCAGCATTTT; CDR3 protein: CASSLVQGEEPQHF
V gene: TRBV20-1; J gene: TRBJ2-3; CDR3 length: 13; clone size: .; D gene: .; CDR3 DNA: TGCAGTGCTAGTTCCGCAGGGCCAGATACGCAGTATTTT; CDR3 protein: CSASSAGPDTQYF
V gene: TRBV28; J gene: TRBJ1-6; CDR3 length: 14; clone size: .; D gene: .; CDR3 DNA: TGTGCCAGCAGTTGGACAGACCATAATTCACCCCTCCACTTT; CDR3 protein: CASSWTDHNSPLHF
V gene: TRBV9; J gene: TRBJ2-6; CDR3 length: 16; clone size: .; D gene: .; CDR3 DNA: TGTGCCAGCAGCGTCTCTACAGGGATTGGGGCCAACGTCCTGACTTTC; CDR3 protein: CASSVSTGIGANVLTF
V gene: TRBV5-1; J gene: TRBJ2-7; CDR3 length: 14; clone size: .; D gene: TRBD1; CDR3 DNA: TGCGCCAGCAGCTCGGGACAGGGGGAAGGGGAGCAGTACTTC; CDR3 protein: CASSSGQGEGEQYF
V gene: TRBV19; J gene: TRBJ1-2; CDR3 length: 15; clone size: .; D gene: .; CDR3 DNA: TGTGCCAGTACGTCGCACAGCCCCGCTAACTATGGCTACACCTTC; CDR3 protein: CASTSHSPANYGYTF
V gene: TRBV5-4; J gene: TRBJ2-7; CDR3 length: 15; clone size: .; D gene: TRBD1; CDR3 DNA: TGTGCCAGCAGCTTGGGGGGGACAGGGTCCTACGAGCAGTACTTC; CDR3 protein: CASSLGGTGSYEQYF
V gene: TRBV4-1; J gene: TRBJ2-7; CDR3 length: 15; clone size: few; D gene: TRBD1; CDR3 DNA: TGCGCCAGCAGCCAACGGACAGGGGCCATGTACGAGCAGTACTTC; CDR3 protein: CASSQRTGAMYEQYF
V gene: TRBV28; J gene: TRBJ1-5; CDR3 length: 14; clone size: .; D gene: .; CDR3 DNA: TGTGCCAGCAGTTTGGGCCGGAGCAATCAGCCCCAGCATTTT; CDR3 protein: CASSLGRSNQPQHF
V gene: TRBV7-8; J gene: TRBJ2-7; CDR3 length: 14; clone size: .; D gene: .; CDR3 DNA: TGTGCCAGCAGCTTGTGGGACACAGCCTACGAGCAGTACTTC; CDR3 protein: CASSLWDTAYEQYF
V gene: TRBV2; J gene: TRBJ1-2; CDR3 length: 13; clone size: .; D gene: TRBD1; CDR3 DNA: TGTGCCAGCAGCTCGGGACAGGGGTCTGGCTACACCTTC; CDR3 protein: CASSSGQGSGYTF
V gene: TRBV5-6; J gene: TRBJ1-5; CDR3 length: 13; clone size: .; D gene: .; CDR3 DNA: TGTGCCAGCAGCTTGTGGGGGGTTCAGCCCCAGCATTTT; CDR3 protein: CASSLWGVQPQHF
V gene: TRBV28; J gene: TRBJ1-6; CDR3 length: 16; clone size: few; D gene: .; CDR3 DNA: TGTGCCAGCAGGACGGGGGGAAACTCCTATAATTCACCCCTCCACTTT; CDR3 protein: CASRTGGNSYNSPLHF
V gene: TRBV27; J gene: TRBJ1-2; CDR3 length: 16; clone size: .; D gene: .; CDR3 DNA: TGTGCCAGCAGCCAAAGGGGCCTGCCACTTAACTATGGCTACACCTTC; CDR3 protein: CASSQRGLPLNYGYTF
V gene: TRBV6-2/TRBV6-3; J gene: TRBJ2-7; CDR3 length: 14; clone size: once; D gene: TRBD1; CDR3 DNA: TGTGCCAGCAGTTCCGGGACAGTCCCCTACGAGCAGTACTTC; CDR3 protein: CASSSGTVPYEQYF
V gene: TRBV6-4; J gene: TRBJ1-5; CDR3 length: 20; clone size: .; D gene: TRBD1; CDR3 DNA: TGTGCCAGCAGTGACCTCTTCCCGACAGGGTACGGGGTAAACAATCAGCCCCAGCATTTT; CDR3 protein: CASSDLFPTGYGVNNQPQHF
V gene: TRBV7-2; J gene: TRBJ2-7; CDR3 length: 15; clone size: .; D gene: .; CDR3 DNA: TGTGCCAGCAGCATACGGGACACGGGATTCTACGAGCAGTACTTC; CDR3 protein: CASSIRDTGFYEQYF
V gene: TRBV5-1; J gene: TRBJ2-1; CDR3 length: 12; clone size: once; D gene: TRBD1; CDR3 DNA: TGCGCCAGCAGGATAACAGGGGATGAGCAGTTCTTC; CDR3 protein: CASRITGDEQFF
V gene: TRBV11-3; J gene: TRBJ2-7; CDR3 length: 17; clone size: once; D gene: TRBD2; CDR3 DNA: TGTGCCAGCAGCTCCGGACTAGCGGGGGGACTCTCCTACGAGCAGTACTTC; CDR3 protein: CASSSGLAGGLSYEQYF
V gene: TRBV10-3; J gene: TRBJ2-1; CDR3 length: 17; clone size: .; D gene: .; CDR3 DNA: TGTGCCATCAGTGATTCGGCGGTCCCGAGCTCCTACAATGAGCAGTTCTTC; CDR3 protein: CAISDSAVPSSYNEQFF
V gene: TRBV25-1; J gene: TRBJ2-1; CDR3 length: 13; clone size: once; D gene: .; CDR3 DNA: TGTGCCAGCAGTGAAGGCCCCTTCGATGAGCAGTTCTTC; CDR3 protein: CASSEGPFDEQFF
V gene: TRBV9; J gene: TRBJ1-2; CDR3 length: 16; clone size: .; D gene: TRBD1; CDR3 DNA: TGTGCCAGCAGCGTTGCCTCGACAGGGACCGACTATGGCTACACCTTC; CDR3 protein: CASSVASTGTDYGYTF
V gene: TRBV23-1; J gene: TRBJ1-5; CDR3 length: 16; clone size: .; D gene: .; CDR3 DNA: TGCGCCAGCACCCTACCCCCAGGGATCGGCAATCAGCCCCAGCATTTT; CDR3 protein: CASTLPPGIGNQPQHF
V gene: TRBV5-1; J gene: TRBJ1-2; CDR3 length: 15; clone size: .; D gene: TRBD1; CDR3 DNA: TGCGCCAGCAGCTACGGACAGGGAGAAGGGTATGGCTACACCTTC; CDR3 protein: CASSYGQGEGYGYTF